One sample yielded the 30 T cell receptor beta chains listed below, sequenced in a study of T cells after yellow fever vaccination. MiXCR was run by TCRdb on the 5' RACE reads, yielding one entry per CDR3 protein. The table includes around 350,000 distinct CDR3 sequences, more than 5.5% detected once. The source material was PBMCs, sampled 5 days after the yellow fever booster vaccination. Every receptor here comes from a man aged 25 to 40 who received the YFV17D yellow fever vaccine.

This clonotype was seen at least ten times. The V gene is TRBV6-1, the J gene TRBJ2-1, with D perhaps matching TRBD1 (6 bases). V was shortened by 5 bases and J by 1 base, with 12 bases between the two germline ends. The CDR3 extends over 15 amino acids. Per the germline V gene, CDR1 is MNHNS and CDR2 is SASEGT. Here the CDR3 reads CASSPGARSYNEQFF. For the CDR3, the DNA is TGTGCCAGCAGTCCAGGGGCCAGGTCCTACAATGAGCAGTTCTTC.

This clonotype showed up just a few times. The rearrangement links TRBV29-1 to TRBJ1-3; D is undetermined. The CDR3 sequence is 14 residues long. V lost 0 bases to trimming and J lost 0 bases, with 6 bases between them. Germline assignment: CDR1 SQVTM and CDR2 ANQGSEA. The CDR3 nucleotides read TGCAGCGTTGAAGAAAACAACTCTGGAAACACCATATATTTT. Its protein is CSVEENNSGNTIYF. Drawing the rest from reference TRBV29-1 and TRBJ1-3, the complete variable domain is SAVISQKPSRDICQRGTSLTIQCQVDSQVTMMFWYRQQPGQSLTLIATANQGSEATYESGFVIDKFPISRPNLTFSTLTVSNMSPEDSSIYLCSVEENNSGNTIYFGEGSWLTVV.

This clonotype was seen a few times. The V and J genes are TRBV20-1 and TRBJ2-1; D may be TRBD2 (5 bases). V shed 1 base and J shed 4 bases, with 14 bases lying between them. Looked up from germline, CDR1 is DFQATT and CDR2 is SNEGSKA (reference sequence). The CDR3 has 15 amino acids. CDR3: CSARVTGIIYNEQFF. The CDR3 nucleotides read TGCAGTGCTAGAGTAACCGGGATAATATACAATGAGCAGTTCTTC.

This clonotype was seen a few times. The J gene is TRBJ2-1, the V gene TRBV9, with TRBD2 as a possible D gene (6 bases). Germline-derived CDR1 and CDR2 are SGDLS and YYNGEE. The CDR3 totals 17 residues. Deletions cut 3 bases from V and 7 bases from J, with 23 bases between. CDR3 amino acids: CASSAGLPLSVANEQFF. In DNA, the CDR3 is TGTGCCAGCAGCGCGGGACTTCCCCTTAGCGTAGCTAATGAGCAGTTCTTC.

The gene calls are TRBV7-2 and TRBJ2-2, with no clear D. The CDR3 covers 14 residues. CDR1 and CDR2 from the germline V gene are SGHTA and FQGNSA. Trimming stripped 4 bases from V and 2 bases from J, with 8 bases between. CDR3 sequence: CASSYVTNTGELFF. Written as DNA, the CDR3 is TGTGCCAGCAGCTACGTCACAAACACCGGGGAGCTGTTTTTT. Looking up the rest from reference TRBV7-2 and TRBJ2-2 gives the full variable domain: GAGVSQSPSNKVTEKGKDVELRCDPISGHTALYWYRQSLGQGLEFLIYFQGNSAPDKSGLPSDRFSAERTGGSVSTLTIQRTQQEDSAVYLCASSYVTNTGELFFGEGSRLTVL.

The chain employs TRBV10-3 and TRBJ2-2, with D tentatively TRBD1 or TRBD2 (5 bases each). This CDR3 spans 18 amino acids. The germline V gene has CDR1 ENHRY and CDR2 SYGVKD. Trimming pared 8 bases from V and 4 bases from J, leaving 26 bases between. As DNA, the CDR3 is TGTGCCATCTGTCCCCGGGACCCCACCCCCGCGACCACCGGGGAGCTGTTTTTT. Its translation: CAICPRDPTPATTGELFF.

This clonotype was observed a few times. In DNA form, the CDR3 reads TGCAGTGCCGCGTTTGCGCGGGGGAGCTCCTACAATGAGCAGTTCTTC. This codes for CSAAFARGSSYNEQFF. J is TRBJ2-1 and V is TRBV20-1, with TRBD2 identical over 7 bases. The germline CDR1 and CDR2 sequences are DFQATT and SNEGSKA (reference sequence). The trim removed 6 bases at V and 0 bases at J, leaving 11 bases unmatched. This CDR3 has 16 amino acids.

Many counts were recorded for this clonotype. This rearrangement joins TRBV4-3 to TRBJ2-5; D might be TRBD1 (6 bases). Per germline, CDR1 LGHNA and CDR2 YSLEER. The CDR3 length is 14 residues. V lost 0 bases to trimming and J lost 5 bases, with 10 bases between them. This CDR3 is CASSQEARGETQYF. For the CDR3, the DNA is TGCGCCAGCAGCCAAGAAGCGAGGGGGGAGACCCAGTACTTC.

This clonotype showed up many times. The rearrangement links TRBV5-1 to TRBJ2-7, with 10 bases that match TRBD2. Per the germline V gene, CDR1 is SGHRS and CDR2 is YFSETQ. This CDR3 is 14 amino acids long. Trimming took 5 bases from V and 3 from J; bases not matched to a gene: 5. The CDR3 spells CASSPGTSDYEQYF. Written as DNA, the CDR3 is TGCGCCAGCAGTCCCGGGACTAGCGACTACGAGCAGTACTTC.

This clonotype was observed a handful of times. The chain is built from TRBV24-1 and TRBJ2-1; tentatively, D is TRBD1 (7 bases). Germline loops: CDR1 KGHDR, CDR2 SFDVKD. CDR3 length: 16 residues. Trimming left V 3 bases short and J 5 bases short, with 16 bases between. CDR3 amino acids: CATSDAGQSYHNEQFF. DNA of the CDR3: TGTGCCACCAGTGATGCGGGACAGTCATACCACAATGAGCAGTTCTTC.

A few counts support this clonotype. The rearrangement links TRBV24-1 to TRBJ2-4; TRBD2 matches at 7 bases. V lost 0 bases, J lost 10 bases, and 2 bases stayed unmatched. This CDR3 spans 13 amino acids. Germline CDR1 and CDR2: KGHDR and SFDVKD. The CDR3 sequence is CATSDLGGLIQYF. The CDR3 nucleotides read TGTGCCACCAGTGATTTGGGGGGACTAATTCAGTACTTC.

This clonotype showed up many times. V gene TRBV28 combines with J gene TRBJ2-5; the D gene is possibly TRBD1 (6 bases). Germline V gene sequence: CDR1 MDHEN, CDR2 SYDVKM. V was trimmed by 4 bases and J by 3 bases, leaving 9 bases between them. The CDR3 consists of 13 residues. The DNA for the CDR3 is TGTGCCAGCAGTTCCGGGGACAAAGAGACCCAGTACTTC. Its protein is CASSSGDKETQYF.

This clonotype was detected ten times or more. The CDR3 region has the DNA TGTGCCAGCAGTTTCCAGGGACGGAATCAGCCCCAGCATTTT. It specifies CASSFQGRNQPQHF. The chain is built from TRBV12-3 or TRBV12-4 and TRBJ1-5; perhaps TRBD1 as D (5 bases). V was trimmed by 3 bases and J by 4 bases, leaving 10 bases between them. The CDR3 totals 14 residues.

This clonotype was counted at least ten times. The chain is built from TRBV2 and TRBJ2-1; 9 bases line up with TRBD1. From germline, CDR1 is SNHLY and CDR2 FYNNEI. Trimming removed 6 bases from V and 6 bases from J; junction bases left unmatched: 12. This CDR3 is 16 amino acids long. CDR3 region: CASRTPGTGYPNEQFF. CDR3 in DNA: TGTGCCAGCAGAACGCCCGGGACAGGGTATCCCAATGAGCAGTTCTTC.

This clonotype showed up just a few times. J is TRBJ1-4 and V is TRBV11-2; D gene ambiguous. The CDR3 consists of 15 residues. CDR1 is SGHAT and CDR2 is FQNNGV in the germline V gene. Trimming removed 5 bases at V and 6 bases at J, with 16 bases between. CDR3 DNA sequence: TGTGCCAGCAGCCTAACTCTGAGCGGTGATGAAAAACTGTTTTTT. It is translated as CASSLTLSGDEKLFF.

The table lists this clonotype with a few counts. V usage is TRBV19 and J usage is TRBJ2-2; 7 nucleotides align to TRBD1. The CDR3 extends over 17 amino acids. Germline CDR1 LNHDA, CDR2 SQIVND (reference sequence). The J segment lost 2 bases and the V segment lost 6 bases, leaving 12 bases of the junction unmatched. This CDR3 is CASRTTGSGPNTGELFF. The CDR3 nucleotides read TGTGCCAGTAGGACGACAGGGTCAGGGCCTAACACCGGGGAGCTGTTTTTT. Looking up the rest from reference TRBV19 and TRBJ2-2 gives the full variable domain: DGGITQSPKYLFRKEGQNVTLSCEQNLNHDAMYWYRQDPGQGLRLIYYSQIVNDFQKGDIAEGYSVSREKKESFPLTVTSAQKNPTAFYLCASRTTGSGPNTGELFFGEGSRLTVL.

Points on this clonotype: Just one base apart from a much larger clone, this may be a read error. This chain uses TRBV10-3 with TRBJ2-1; D is possibly TRBD1 (6 bases). Germline CDR1 reads ENHRY; CDR2 reads SYGVKD. This CDR3 has 14 amino acids. V gave up 5 bases and J gave up 2 bases, with 10 bases separating them. In DNA form, the CDR3 reads TGTGCCATCAGTTTGAGGGACACCTACAATGAGCAGTTCTTC. The encoded protein is CAISLRDTYNEQFF.

This clonotype was seen many times. The chain links TRBV9 to TRBJ2-1, with a possible D match to TRBD2 (6 bases). Germline loops: CDR1 SGDLS, CDR2 YYNGEE. The CDR3 spans 13 residues. V lost 0 bases and J lost 7, with 8 bases in between. CDR3 sequence (DNA): TGTGCCAGCAGCGTAGTAAGCGGGAATGAGCAGTTCTTC. It specifies CASSVVSGNEQFF. Based on the CDR3 plus reference TRBV9 and TRBJ2-1, the full variable domain is DSGVTQTPKHLITATGQRVTLRCSPRSGDLSVYWYQQSLDQGLQFLIQYYNGEERAKGNILERFSAQQFPDLHSELNLSSLELGDSALYFCASSVVSGNEQFFGPGTRLTVL.

This clonotype was found many times. The genes are TRBV20-1 and TRBJ2-1, with D tentatively TRBD2 (6 bases). The germline gives CDR1 DFQATT, CDR2 SNEGSKA (reference sequence). The CDR3 is 14 residues long. Deletions cut 3 bases from V and 3 bases from J, with 12 bases between. CDR3 loop: CSASGTAYYNEQFF. CDR3 DNA: TGCAGTGCTAGTGGGACTGCCTACTACAATGAGCAGTTCTTC.

This clonotype was recorded at least ten times. The chain uses TRBV5-4 and TRBJ2-1; 7 bases match TRBD2. This CDR3 has 16 residues. Looked up from germline, CDR1 is SGHNT and CDR2 is YYREEE (reference sequence). V shed 0 bases, J shed 2 bases, and the junction held 5 bases outside the gene matches. The CDR3 protein is CASSLESGDPYNEQFF. As DNA, the CDR3 is TGTGCCAGCAGCTTGGAAAGCGGGGACCCCTACAATGAGCAGTTCTTC.

The V call is TRBV20-1, the J call TRBJ2-7, with a weak D call TRBD2 (6 bases). Germline-derived CDR1 and CDR2 are DFQATT and SNEGSKA (reference sequence). The CDR3 spans 15 residues. Trimming took off 1 base at V and 0 bases at J, with 13 bases between the two ends. This CDR3 is CSARGIAETSYEQYF. For the CDR3, the DNA is TGCAGTGCTAGAGGAATAGCGGAGACCTCCTACGAGCAGTACTTC.

This clonotype occurred many times. The chain couples TRBV4-3 to TRBJ2-2; D may be TRBD2 (5 bases). CDR1 is LGHNA, CDR2 YSLEER, per germline. V lost 4 bases, J lost 5 bases, and 8 bases lay in between. The CDR3 is 13 amino acids. DNA of the CDR3: TGCGCCAGCAGCCGGGAGCGTACCGGGGAGCTGTTTTTT. Protein sequence: CASSRERTGELFF.

This clonotype was counted many times. This chain links TRBV7-6 with TRBJ2-7; a weak D match, TRBD2 (6 bases). The germline gives CDR1 SGHVS, CDR2 FNYEAQ. This CDR3 has 15 amino acids. The V end was cut by 3 bases, the J end by 0 bases, with 12 bases between. The CDR3 nucleotides are TGTGCCAGCAGCTTCTCCTCTAGCGACTCCTACGAGCAGTACTTC. It is translated as CASSFSSSDSYEQYF.

This clonotype has more than one count but fewer than ten. V gene TRBV6-2 or TRBV6-3 combines with J gene TRBJ2-5, with D tentatively TRBD2 (6 bases). Trimming cost V 6 bases and J 2 bases, with 25 bases left between them. Germline CDR1 and CDR2: MNHEY and SVGEGT. CDR3 size: 18 residues. CDR3: CASRTRSGLATPQETQYF. CDR3 bases: TGTGCCAGCAGGACCCGATCGGGTCTAGCGACACCTCAAGAGACCCAGTACTTC.

This clonotype was seen at least ten times. The chain employs TRBV2 and TRBJ2-2; D is ambiguous. The CDR3 is 14 amino acids. Germline CDR1 reads SNHLY; CDR2 reads FYNNEI. The V gene lost 4 bases and the J gene lost 5 bases, with 11 bases spanning the gap. CDR3 protein: CASSGRMGTGELFF. CDR3 DNA: TGTGCCAGCAGTGGGCGTATGGGGACCGGGGAGCTGTTTTTT.

The J gene is TRBJ2-4, the V gene TRBV5-6; 10 nucleotides line up with TRBD1. J gave up 5 bases and V 3 bases, and 5 bases lay outside the gene matches. Looked up from germline, CDR1 is SGHDT and CDR2 is YYEEEE. The length of the CDR3 is 15 residues. The CDR3 is CASSSSGTGENIQYF. CDR3 bases: TGTGCCAGCAGCTCTTCCGGGACAGGGGAAAACATTCAGTACTTC.

This clonotype turned up a few times. The chain couples TRBV29-1 to TRBJ2-6; 14 bases are shared with TRBD2. V gave up 7 bases and J gave up 2 bases; unmatched junction bases: 4. The CDR3 runs to 16 residues. Germline CDR1 and CDR2: SQVTM and ANQGSEA. In nucleotides, the CDR3 is TGCAGCGCTTCGGGACTAGCGGGAGCTGGGGCCAACGTCCTGACTTTC. Its protein product is CSASGLAGAGANVLTF.

The rearrangement uses TRBV10-3 and TRBJ2-7, with a weak D call TRBD1 (6 bases). CDR3 length: 15 residues. Germline V gene sequence: CDR1 ENHRY, CDR2 SYGVKD. The V gene lost 2 bases and the J gene lost 1 base, with 12 bases spanning the gap. The CDR3 is CAISEEPGHSYEQYF. The CDR3 DNA reads TGTGCCATCAGTGAGGAACCGGGACATTCCTACGAGCAGTACTTC.

This clonotype was seen a few times. V usage is TRBV5-1 and J usage is TRBJ2-1, with 14 bases matching TRBD2. The CDR3 sequence is 20 residues long. Per germline, CDR1 SGHRS and CDR2 YFSETQ. V shed 7 bases and J 2 bases; nucleotides not matched to a gene: 17. The CDR3 nucleotides are TGCGCCAGCCGGGGTGACAGGGAATGGACTAGCGGGAGGCCCTACAATGAGCAGTTCTTC. Protein: CASRGDREWTSGRPYNEQFF.

This clonotype was recorded at least ten times. This sequence joins TRBV5-1 and TRBJ2-7; 11 bases are shared with TRBD2. Germline trimming cut 0 bases from V and 3 bases from J; bases unmatched to any gene: 8. This CDR3 contains 17 residues. Germline lookup yields CDR1 SGHRS and CDR2 YFSETQ. The CDR3, as DNA: TGCGCCAGCAGCTTGGCCATCAGGGGACTAGCGGTCTACGAGCAGTACTTC. This encodes CASSLAIRGLAVYEQYF.